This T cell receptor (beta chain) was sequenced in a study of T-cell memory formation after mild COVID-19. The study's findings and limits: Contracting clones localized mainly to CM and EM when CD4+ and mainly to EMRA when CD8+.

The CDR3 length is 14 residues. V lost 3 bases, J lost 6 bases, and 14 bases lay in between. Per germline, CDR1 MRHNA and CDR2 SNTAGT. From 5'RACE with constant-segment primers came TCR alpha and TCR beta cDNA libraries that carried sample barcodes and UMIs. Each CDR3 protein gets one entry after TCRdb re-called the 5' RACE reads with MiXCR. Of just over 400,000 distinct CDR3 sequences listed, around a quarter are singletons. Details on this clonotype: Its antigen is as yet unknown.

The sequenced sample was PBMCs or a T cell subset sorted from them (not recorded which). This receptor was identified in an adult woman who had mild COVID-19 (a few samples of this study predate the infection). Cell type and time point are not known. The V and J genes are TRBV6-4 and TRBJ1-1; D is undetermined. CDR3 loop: CASSEAGNGAEAFF. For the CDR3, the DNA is TGTGCCAGCAGTGAAGCTGGGAATGGAGCTGAAGCTTTCTTT.